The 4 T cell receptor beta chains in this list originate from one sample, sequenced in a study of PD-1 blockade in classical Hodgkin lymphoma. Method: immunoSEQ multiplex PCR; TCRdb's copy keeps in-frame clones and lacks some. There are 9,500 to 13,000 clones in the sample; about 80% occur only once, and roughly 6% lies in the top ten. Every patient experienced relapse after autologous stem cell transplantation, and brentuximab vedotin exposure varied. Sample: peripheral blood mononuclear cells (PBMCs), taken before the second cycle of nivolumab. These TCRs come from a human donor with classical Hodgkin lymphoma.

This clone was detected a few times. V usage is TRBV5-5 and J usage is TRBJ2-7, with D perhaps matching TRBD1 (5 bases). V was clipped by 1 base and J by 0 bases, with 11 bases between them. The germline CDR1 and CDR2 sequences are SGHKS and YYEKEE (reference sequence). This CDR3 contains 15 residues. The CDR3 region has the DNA TGTGCCAGCAGCTTGACAGGTACCCGCTCCTACGAGCAGTACTTC. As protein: CASSLTGTRSYEQYF.

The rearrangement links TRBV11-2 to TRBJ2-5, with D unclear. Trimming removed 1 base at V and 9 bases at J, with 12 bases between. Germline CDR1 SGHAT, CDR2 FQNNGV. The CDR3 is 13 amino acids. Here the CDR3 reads CASSLAHSGAQYF. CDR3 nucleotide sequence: TGTGCCAGCAGCTTAGCACACTCCGGCGCCCAGTACTTC.

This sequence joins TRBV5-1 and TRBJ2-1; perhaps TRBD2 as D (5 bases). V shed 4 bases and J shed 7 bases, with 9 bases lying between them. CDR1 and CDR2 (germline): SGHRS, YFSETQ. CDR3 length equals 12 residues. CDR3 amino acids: CASSGELNEQFF. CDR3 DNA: TGCGCCAGCAGCGGGGAGTTGAATGAGCAGTTCTTC.

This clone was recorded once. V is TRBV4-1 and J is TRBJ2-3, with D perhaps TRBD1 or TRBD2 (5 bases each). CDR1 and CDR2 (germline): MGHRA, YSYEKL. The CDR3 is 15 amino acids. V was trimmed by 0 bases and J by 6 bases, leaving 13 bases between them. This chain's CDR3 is CASSQEYWGMDTQYF. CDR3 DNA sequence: TGCGCCAGCAGCCAAGAGTATTGGGGGATGGATACGCAGTATTTT.